The clone carrying this T cell receptor beta chain was counted a few times. This record belongs to a study of blood T cell repertoires in COVID-19. For the study at large: Sources were T cells, B-cell-depleted T cells, or PBMCs; the material itself was cDNA or gDNA.

Repertoires were generated with immunoSEQ multiplex PCR, while TCRdb's copy carries only in-frame clones and drops some. Seen here are tens of thousands of clones, 70% to 80% observed once, and the top ten hold roughly 21%. The germline gives CDR1 MNHEY, CDR2 SMNVEV (reference sequence). The germline V and J ends were trimmed by 7 bases and 3 bases, with 16 bases remaining between them. This CDR3 contains 14 residues. Sequencing input: peripheral blood. This chain joins TRBV27 and TRBJ2-7, with a possible D match to TRBD2 (5 bases). The clonotype comes from a man aged 65 to 85 with acute or convalescent COVID-19. CDR3 sequence (DNA): TGTGCCAGCACCACGGGGATGGGCCACTACGAGCAGTACTTC. It yields the protein CASTTGMGHYEQYF.